This entry lists 21 T cell receptor beta chains sequenced from one sample in a study of OX40 agonist ivuxolimab in advanced cancers. Generated by immunoSEQ multiplex PCR, the TCRdb table keeps only in-frame clones and is missing some. The data hold about 75,000 clones, with over 85% observed a single time. Specimen: CD4+ or CD8+ T cells sorted from blood, collected in a trial of the OX40 agonist ivuxolimab. The receptors originated from an adult with an advanced solid tumor such as melanoma, head and neck, liver or kidney cancer.

The chain uses TRBV5-1 and TRBJ1-2, with a possible D match to TRBD1 (6 bases). V dropped 0 bases and J dropped 4 bases, with 13 bases sitting between them. Germline V gene sequence: CDR1 SGHRS, CDR2 YFSETQ. This CDR3 is built from 15 residues. The CDR3 coding sequence is TGCGCCAGCAGCTTGGAGCGGGGGCTTATCTATGGCTACACCTTC. This encodes CASSLERGLIYGYTF.

The chain carries TRBV5-8 and TRBJ1-5; D might be TRBD1 (5 bases). Trimming left V 0 bases short and J 2 bases short, with 9 bases between. The CDR3 has 15 amino acids. Germline-derived CDR1 and CDR2 are SGHTS and YDEGEE. The CDR3 DNA reads as TGTGCCAGCAGCTTGGGAGGCAGGGGCAATCAGCCCCAGCATTTT. This gives the protein CASSLGGRGNQPQHF.

This clone was seen once. The chain carries TRBV7-2 and TRBJ1-1; tentative D call: TRBD1 (5 bases). From germline, CDR1 is SGHTA and CDR2 FQGNSA. Trimming left V 3 bases short and J 0 bases short, with 8 bases between. The CDR3 is made up of 14 amino acids. The CDR3 loop is CASSLRQMNTEAFF. The CDR3 nucleotides read TGTGCCAGCAGCTTGAGACAGATGAACACTGAAGCTTTCTTT.

The chain couples TRBV11-2 to TRBJ1-4; TRBD1 aligns across 7 bases. The CDR3 consists of 14 residues. V trimming: 6 bases; J trimming: 5 bases; junction bases outside the gene matches: 6. Looked up from germline, CDR1 is SGHAT and CDR2 is FQNNGV. The CDR3 loop is CASRKTDRNEKLFF. Written as DNA, the CDR3 is TGTGCCAGCAGGAAAACGGACAGGAATGAAAAACTGTTTTTT. The full variable domain, with the rest looked up from reference TRBV11-2 and TRBJ1-4, is EAGVAQSPRYKIIEKRQSVAFWCNPISGHATLYWYQQILGQGPKLLIQFQNNGVVDDSQLPKDRFSAERLKGVDSTLKIQPAKLEDSAVYLCASRKTDRNEKLFFGSGTQLSVL.

This clone was counted once. J is TRBJ2-5 and V is TRBV6-1; no clear D gene. The CDR3 totals 11 residues. CDR1 MNHNS and CDR2 SASEGT come from the germline V gene. V was cut by 11 bases and J by 9 bases, with 16 bases left in between. The CDR3 region has the DNA TGTGCCGGCAAGACGGCGGCGGCCCAGTACTTC. Translating it yields CAGKTAAAQYF.

The V gene is TRBV28, the J gene TRBJ2-1, with D perhaps matching TRBD2 (5 bases). CDR3 length equals 11 residues. V shed 8 bases and J shed 9 bases, with 11 bases lying between them. Germline V lookup: CDR1 MDHEN, CDR2 SYDVKM. Here the CDR3 DNA reads TGTGCCAGCGGGAGAAGAGGTGAGCAGTTCTTC. Residues: CASGRRGEQFF.

The chain uses TRBV19 and TRBJ2-7, with TRBD2 matching over 14 bases. This CDR3 comprises 14 residues. Losses at the gene ends were 6 bases for V and 5 bases for J; bases not matched to a gene: 3. Germline CDR1 reads LNHDA; CDR2 reads SQIVND (reference sequence). The CDR3 sequence is CASSGTSGSHEQYF. CDR3 in DNA: TGTGCCAGTAGCGGGACTAGCGGGAGTCACGAGCAGTACTTC.

This rearrangement joins TRBV27 to TRBJ2-3, with D unclear. The CDR3 extends over 14 amino acids. CDR1 and CDR2 (germline): MNHEY, SMNVEV (reference sequence). V was trimmed by 1 base and J by 0 bases, leaving 5 bases between them. The CDR3, as DNA: TGTGCCAGCAGTTTATATCCCAGCACAGATACGCAGTATTTT. Translated, it gives CASSLYPSTDTQYF.

The rearrangement joins TRBV4-3 to TRBJ2-7; TRBD2 agrees at 10 bases. The CDR3 covers 15 residues. The trim removed 0 bases at V and 6 bases at J, leaving 5 bases unmatched. Per the germline V gene, CDR1 is LGHNA and CDR2 is YSLEER. CDR3 nucleotide sequence: TGCGCCAGCAGCCAAGAAGGGACTAGCGTTCGCGAGCAGTACTTC. The encoded protein is CASSQEGTSVREQYF.

For the CDR3, the DNA is TGTGCCAGCAGGCGACAGGGTGCGGGCACCGGGGAGCTGTTTTTT. This gives the protein CASRRQGAGTGELFF. This chain uses TRBV2 with TRBJ2-2; 7 positions match TRBD1. CDR1 is SNHLY and CDR2 is FYNNEI in the germline V gene. V was pared by 6 bases and J by 4 bases, with 8 bases of the junction left unmatched. CDR3 size: 15 residues.

This rearrangement joins TRBV11-3 to TRBJ2-3, with 13 bases lining up with TRBD2. Germline V gene sequence: CDR1 SGHNT, CDR2 YENEEA. V shed 3 bases and J 0 bases; nucleotides not matched to a gene: 3. CDR3 length: 17 amino acids. This CDR3 reads CASSLGLAGTSTDTQYF. CDR3 nucleotides: TGTGCCAGCAGCTTGGGACTAGCGGGGACTAGCACAGATACGCAGTATTTT.

The V and J genes are TRBV10-1 and TRBJ1-2; D uncertain. Germline CDR1 and CDR2: WNHNN and SYGVQD (reference sequence). V was clipped by 7 bases and J by 8 bases, with 14 bases between them. The CDR3 consists of 12 residues. The CDR3 region has the DNA TGCGCCAGCACATCAGAGGAATGCGGCTACACCTTC. Protein sequence: CASTSEECGYTF.

This clone was observed a handful of times. J is TRBJ2-5 and V is TRBV2; the D gene is possibly TRBD1 (5 bases). CDR3 length: 11 residues. Germline V gene lookup returns CDR1 SNHLY and CDR2 FYNNEI. The V gene lost 5 bases and the J gene lost 13 bases, with 14 bases spanning the gap. The CDR3 sequence is CASSQSGYLYF. The CDR3 DNA sequence: TGTGCCAGCAGTCAATCAGGGTATCTGTACTTC.

The chain couples TRBV9 to TRBJ1-5, with D maybe TRBD1 (5 bases). Looked up from germline, CDR1 is SGDLS and CDR2 is YYNGEE. CDR3 length: 14 amino acids. Between the trimmed V and J ends, which lost 0 bases and 5 bases, there was a span of 9 bases. CDR3 in amino acids: CASSVAGTYQPQHF. The CDR3 DNA follows: TGTGCCAGCAGCGTAGCTGGGACGTATCAGCCCCAGCATTTT.

Remarks on this clone: An end of the junction does not agree with germline; a read error may underlie this. J is TRBJ2-1 and V is TRBV7-9; 7 bases are shared with TRBD2. Germline V gives CDR1 SEHNR, CDR2 FQNEAQ (reference sequence). The CDR3 consists of 14 residues. The CDR3 DNA sequence: TGTGCCAGCAGCCTAGCGGTAGATTTCCTGGAGCAGTTCTTC. Translated: CASSLAVDFLEQFF. Full variable domain (outside the CDR3, taken from reference TRBV7-9 and TRBJ2-1): DTGVSQNPRHKITKRGQNVTFRCDPISEHNRLYWYRQTLGQGPEFLTYFQNEAQLEKSRLLSDRFSAERPKGSFSTLEIQRTEQGDSAMYLCASSLAVDFLEQFFGPGTRLTVL.

This chain connects TRBV6-5 to TRBJ2-3; D uncertain. This CDR3 has 15 amino acids. V was clipped by 2 bases and J by 1 base, with 10 bases between them. Germline lookup yields CDR1 MNHEY and CDR2 SVGAGI. The CDR3 region is CASSYRRIGTDTQYF. CDR3 DNA: TGTGCCAGCAGTTACCGCAGGATAGGCACAGATACGCAGTATTTT.

The chain has TRBV7-2 and TRBJ2-3, with 7 nucleotides matching TRBD2. V was clipped by 0 bases and J by 3 bases; unmatched bases: 3. CDR1 is SGHTA and CDR2 is FQGNSA in the germline V gene. The CDR3 is 15 amino acids. The CDR3 loop reads CASSLAGGWTDTQYF. CDR3 coding DNA: TGTGCCAGCAGCTTAGCGGGAGGGTGGACAGATACGCAGTATTTT.

The chain recombines TRBV7-8 with TRBJ1-5; D uncertain. Germline-derived CDR1 and CDR2 are SGHVS and FQNEAQ. The CDR3 covers 14 residues. Trimming stripped 5 bases from V and 0 bases from J, with 8 bases between. The CDR3 bases are TGTGCCAGCAGCCCAGCATCTAGCAATCAGCCCCAGCATTTT. This gives the protein CASSPASSNQPQHF.

The chain couples TRBV28 to TRBJ1-2; possibly TRBD1 for D (6 bases). CDR1 is MDHEN, CDR2 SYDVKM, per germline. Trimming cost V 6 bases and J 3 bases, with 14 bases left between them. This CDR3 is built from 14 residues. CDR3 region: CASSYRDTYYGYTF. Written as DNA, the CDR3 is TGTGCCAGCAGCTACAGGGACACCTACTATGGCTACACCTTC.

The J gene is TRBJ2-3, the V gene TRBV7-2, with 10 nucleotides matching TRBD2. CDR1 and CDR2 (germline): SGHTA, FQGNSA. The CDR3 consists of 16 residues. With V trimmed by 1 base and J by 1 base, 2 bases remained unmatched. The CDR3 nucleotides read TGTGCCAGCAGCTTAGTAGGGACTAGCGGCACAGATACGCAGTATTTT. This sequence encodes CASSLVGTSGTDTQYF.

V gene TRBV7-8 combines with J gene TRBJ1-1; TRBD1 matches 8 bases. Per the germline V gene, CDR1 is SGHVS and CDR2 is FQNEAQ. V trimming: 2 bases; J trimming: 11 bases; junction bases outside the gene matches: 16. This CDR3 comprises 16 residues. The CDR3 nucleotides read TGTGCCAGCAGCTTACCCCCTCGGACAGGGAAACAGGACGCTTTCTTT. Translated, it gives CASSLPPRTGKQDAFF.